The present T cell receptor (beta chain) was sequenced within a study of regulatory T cells in long-lasting Graves disease. Time point reported: persistent/refractory GD, antithyroid drugs over 5 years with positive TRAb. Extracted RNA from PBMCs served as the source of the TCR library. Library construction for TCR beta used iRepertoire HTBI primers and Arm-PCR of CDR3 regions. TCRdb ran MiXCR on the multiplex PCR reads and lists one entry per CDR3 protein. The table includes approximately 470,000 distinct CDR3 sequences, around 20% detected once. V lost 4 bases, J lost 2 bases, and 19 bases lay in between. From germline, CDR1 is SGHTS and CDR2 YDEGEE. There are 17 residues in the CDR3. There are many counts of this clonotype.

The receptor was isolated from a female donor with Graves disease. V and J are TRBV5-8 and TRBJ1-5; tentatively, D is TRBD1 (6 bases). Sequencing was performed on peripheral blood mononuclear cells (PBMCs), taken when the disease was refractory, from a patient treated with antithyroid drugs. The CDR3, as DNA: TGTGCCAGCAGCCGGGGGCTTCGGGTTGATGGCAATCAGCCCCAGCATTTT. Amino acids: CASSRGLRVDGNQPQHF.